This T cell receptor beta chain was sequenced for a study of shared clonotypes between healthy human individuals. The assay used deep level. Sequencing used immunoSEQ multiplex PCR; TCRdb keeps in-frame clones, though not all of them. The sample consists of 2 million to 2.5 million clones, more than 85% of them appearing once. General observations from the study: Richness estimates generally favored naive over memory subsets. Relative to clonotypes present in all four donors, those not shared had lower generation probabilities.

Every donor was a Caucasian adult from Nashville, Tennessee. For this clone: The antigen is unknown.

The CDR3 consists of 17 residues. Germline CDR1 reads SGHTS; CDR2 reads YDEGEE. After removal of 0 bases from V and 7 bases from J, the junction contained 15 bases not matched to a gene. The chain carries TRBV5-8 and TRBJ1-2; TRBD1 aligns across 7 bases. Input material: naive CD4+ T cells from PBMCs. As for subset: CD45RA+ positively selected. This receptor was taken from a man younger than 30 in good health. Some clones in this sample may be carry-over from other donors' samples. In DNA form, the CDR3 reads TGTGCCAGCAGCTTGGTTAGGGGGCGTAACTTTCAGGGTGGCTACACCTTC. It yields the protein CASSLVRGRNFQGGYTF.